A single sample gave rise to the 30 T cell receptor beta chains below, sequenced in a study of cytotoxic CD8 clonotypes in ibrutinib-treated CLL (dated by TCRdb to the early 2020s). Taken with the paper, the label for time point translates to: around 2 years on ibrutinib. Library preparation employed the immunoSEQ multiplex PCR assay. Entries here come from immuneACCESS through TCRdb and include only in-frame sequences with V and J called. Some clones fail to appear in such tables; in the studies checked, an unresolved V gene covers under half of the shortfall, and the cause of the remainder is unknown. The sample profile shows some 150,000 clones; about 75% of them were found once. Of the sample, around 4.9% falls within the top ten clones. Source: PBMCs, taken after 24 months of ibrutinib treatment. The receptors shown here come from a human donor with chronic lymphocytic leukemia.

The V call is TRBV4-2, the J call TRBJ2-3, with TRBD2 as a possible D gene (7 bases). The germline gives CDR1 LGHNA, CDR2 YNFKEQ. CDR3 length equals 17 residues. V was pared by 5 bases and J by 2 bases, with 20 bases between. The CDR3 loop reads CASSARGRGQNTDTQYF. CDR3 nucleotides: TGTGCCAGCAGCGCCCGGGGGCGGGGGCAGAACACAGATACGCAGTATTTT.

This rearrangement joins TRBV30 to TRBJ1-4; D may be TRBD1 (6 bases). This CDR3 spans 13 amino acids. Trimming took 0 bases from V and 8 from J, leaving 10 bases between them. Germline-derived CDR1 and CDR2 are GTSNPN and SVGIG (reference sequence). The CDR3 bases are TGTGCCTGGAGTGTACGGCAGGGGGAAAAACTGTTTTTT. Translated: CAWSVRQGEKLFF. Full variable domain (rest looked up from reference TRBV30 and TRBJ1-4): SQTIHQWPATLVQPVGSPLSLECTVEGTSNPNLYWYRQAAGRGLQLLFYSVGIGQISSEVPQNLSASRPQDRQFILSSKKLLLSDSGFYLCAWSVRQGEKLFFGSGTQLSVL.

This chain's CDR3 is CAWSVRFVGEAFF. The CDR3 coding sequence is TGTGCCTGGAGTGTACGGTTTGTTGGTGAAGCTTTCTTT. V usage is TRBV30 and J usage is TRBJ1-1; D gene uncertain. Germline-derived CDR1 and CDR2 are GTSNPN and SVGIG (reference sequence). The CDR3 extends over 13 amino acids. The ends were cut back, 0 bases at V and 7 bases at J, with 12 bases in the middle.

The chain has TRBV4-3 and TRBJ1-2, with 7 bases lining up with TRBD1. V lost 4 bases and J lost 1; bases outside the gene matches: 3. Germline values: CDR1 LGHNA, CDR2 YSLEER. This CDR3 region has 14 residues. This CDR3 is CASSLGTVNYGYTF. The CDR3 DNA reads TGCGCCAGCAGCCTAGGGACAGTTAACTATGGCTACACCTTC.

This chain joins TRBV5-1 and TRBJ1-1; D ambiguous. The germline CDR1 and CDR2 sequences are SGHRS and YFSETQ. The CDR3 length is 14 residues. Trimming took 4 bases from V and 6 from J, leaving 16 bases between them. The CDR3 DNA reads TGCGCCAGCAGCCTAACGCCCCAAAACCCTGAAGCTTTCTTT. This encodes CASSLTPQNPEAFF.

The chain combines TRBV19 with TRBJ1-5; 8 positions agree with TRBD1. The V gene's germline CDR1 is LNHDA and CDR2 SQIVND (reference sequence). The junction had 7 bases not matched to a gene; V was cut back by 3 bases and J by 3 bases. This CDR3 region has 16 residues. The CDR3 protein is CASSMGTGAYNQPQHF. The CDR3 DNA is TGTGCCAGTAGTATGGGGACAGGAGCCTACAATCAGCCCCAGCATTTT.

The chain links TRBV5-1 to TRBJ2-7; TRBD1 matches at 10 bases. Trimming cost V 7 bases and J 2 bases; bases outside gene matches: 6. Germline CDR1 reads SGHRS; CDR2 reads YFSETQ. The CDR3 runs 14 residues. CDR3 amino acids: CASGGTGDAYEQYF. CDR3 DNA sequence: TGCGCCAGCGGGGGGACAGGGGATGCCTACGAGCAGTACTTC.

The V and J genes are TRBV4-2 and TRBJ1-2, with D hard to call. Per the germline V gene, CDR1 is LGHNA and CDR2 is YNFKEQ. The CDR3 has 15 amino acids. The V and J ends lost 2 bases and 2 bases respectively, with 12 bases between them. CDR3 residues: CASSQYAAGNYGYTF. DNA of the CDR3: TGTGCCAGCAGCCAATATGCGGCTGGGAACTATGGCTACACCTTC.

The chain joins TRBV30 to TRBJ2-4, with D maybe TRBD1 (6 bases). CDR1 is GTSNPN and CDR2 is SVGIG in the germline V gene (reference sequence). The CDR3 is made up of 17 amino acids. V shed 1 base and J shed 0 bases, with 16 bases lying between them. This CDR3 is CAWSGPGTSLAKNIQYF. CDR3 DNA: TGTGCCTGGAGTGGACCCGGGACATCACTAGCCAAAAACATTCAGTACTTC.

This clone was observed a few times. CDR3 amino acids: CASSRWPISGPSYEQYF. In nucleotides, the CDR3 is TGTGCCAGCAGCCGCTGGCCCATTAGCGGGCCATCCTACGAGCAGTACTTC. The gene calls are TRBV7-9 and TRBJ2-7, with TRBD2 identical over 7 bases. After removal of 5 bases from V and 1 base from J, the junction contained 14 bases not matched to a gene. Germline loops: CDR1 SEHNR, CDR2 FQNEAQ (reference sequence). There are 17 residues in the CDR3. Full variable domain (outside the CDR3, taken from reference TRBV7-9 and TRBJ2-7): DTGVSQNPRHKITKRGQNVTFRCDPISEHNRLYWYRQTLGQGPEFLTYFQNEAQLEKSRLLSDRFSAERPKGSFSTLEIQRTEQGDSAMYLCASSRWPISGPSYEQYFGPGTRLTVT.

This rearrangement joins TRBV5-8 to TRBJ1-2; 7 bases align to TRBD1. This CDR3 comprises 14 residues. The V gene end was trimmed by 4 bases and the J gene end by 5 bases; junction bases not matched to a gene: 8. Germline V gives CDR1 SGHTS, CDR2 YDEGEE. The CDR3 protein is CASSTRQGRYGYTF. The CDR3 coding sequence is TGTGCCAGCAGCACCCGACAGGGTCGGTATGGCTACACCTTC.

The table lists this clone with a count of one. This chain uses TRBV4-3 with TRBJ2-1; weak D call: TRBD2 (6 bases). The CDR3 totals 11 residues. The ends were cut back, 6 bases at V and 10 bases at J, with 10 bases in the middle. The germline V gene encodes CDR1 LGHNA and CDR2 YSLEER. The CDR3 protein is CASRGGLEQFF. The CDR3 coding sequence is TGCGCCAGCAGGGGGGGTTTGGAGCAGTTCTTC.

The chain links TRBV28 to TRBJ2-7; D is uncertain. The CDR3 is 14 amino acids. Germline CDR1 and CDR2: MDHEN and SYDVKM. The V gene lost 3 bases and the J gene lost 0 bases, with 9 bases spanning the gap. CDR3 in amino acids: CASSLVPRSYEQYF. DNA for the CDR3: TGTGCCAGCAGTTTGGTCCCCCGCTCCTACGAGCAGTACTTC.

The genes are TRBV28 and TRBJ1-2; no reliable D call. The CDR3 is 14 residues long. V shed 8 bases and J shed 3 bases, with 16 bases lying between them. CDR1 and CDR2 from the germline V gene are MDHEN and SYDVKM. The CDR3 reads CASATAPAHYGYTF. The DNA for the CDR3 is TGTGCCAGCGCAACGGCCCCCGCTCACTATGGCTACACCTTC.

V usage is TRBV28 and J usage is TRBJ1-1; perhaps TRBD1 as D (5 bases). Germline V gives CDR1 MDHEN, CDR2 SYDVKM. The V and J ends lost 2 bases and 11 bases respectively, with 15 bases between them. CDR3 length: 13 amino acids. CDR3 in DNA: TGTGCCAGCAGTTTAGGGGGAACCCCGGGGGCTTTCTTT. Translating it yields CASSLGGTPGAFF.

This chain uses TRBV6-6 with TRBJ2-7, with TRBD1 matching over 8 bases. This CDR3 has 15 amino acids. CDR1 is MNHNY, CDR2 SVGAGI, per germline (reference sequence). V lost 4 bases, J lost 2 bases, and 7 bases stayed unmatched. The CDR3 DNA follows: TGTGCCAGCAGTTCCCGGACAGGGCCCCCCTACGAGCAGTACTTC. It is translated as CASSSRTGPPYEQYF.

The chain employs TRBV5-1 and TRBJ2-3; 9 bases line up with TRBD2. The CDR3 extends over 15 amino acids. V trimming: 4 bases; J trimming: 9 bases; junction bases outside the gene matches: 12. Per the germline V gene, CDR1 is SGHRS and CDR2 is YFSETQ. CDR3 sequence: CASSLAGTQHGTQYF. For the CDR3, the DNA is TGCGCCAGCAGCCTAGCGGGAACCCAGCATGGCACGCAGTATTTT. Combining the CDR3 with reference TRBV5-1 and TRBJ2-3 gives the whole variable domain KAGVTQTPRYLIKTRGQQVTLSCSPISGHRSVSWYQQTPGQGLQFLFEYFSETQRNKGNFPGRFSGRQFSNSRSEMNVSTLELGDSALYLCASSLAGTQHGTQYFGPGTRLTVL.

The rearrangement links TRBV9 to TRBJ1-1, with 8 nucleotides matching TRBD1. Germline V gene lookup returns CDR1 SGDLS and CDR2 YYNGEE. The length of the CDR3 is 15 residues. Trimming removed 3 bases from V and 6 bases from J; junction bases left unmatched: 10. The CDR3 coding sequence is TGTGCCAGCAGCGGTGTGACAGGGGAGGGCGCTGAAGCTTTCTTT. This sequence encodes CASSGVTGEGAEAFF.

The V call is TRBV5-1, the J call TRBJ1-2; 8 nucleotides agree with TRBD1. Per germline, CDR1 SGHRS and CDR2 YFSETQ. V shed 4 bases and J 4 bases; nucleotides not matched to a gene: 6. The CDR3 runs to 14 residues. The CDR3 region is CASSPGQGVYGYTF. In DNA form, the CDR3 reads TGCGCCAGCAGCCCCGGACAGGGTGTCTATGGCTACACCTTC.

J is TRBJ2-7 and V is TRBV11-2; D unresolved. Trimming took off 6 bases at V and 2 bases at J, with 14 bases between the two ends. Germline V lookup: CDR1 SGHAT, CDR2 FQNNGV. The length of the CDR3 is 14 residues. Here the CDR3 reads CASRQPTSTYEQYF. For the CDR3, the DNA is TGTGCCAGCAGACAGCCAACCTCAACCTACGAGCAGTACTTC. Drawing the rest from reference TRBV11-2 and TRBJ2-7, the complete variable domain is EAGVAQSPRYKIIEKRQSVAFWCNPISGHATLYWYQQILGQGPKLLIQFQNNGVVDDSQLPKDRFSAERLKGVDSTLKIQPAKLEDSAVYLCASRQPTSTYEQYFGPGTRLTVT.

The sample holds a few counts of this clone. J is TRBJ2-2 and V is TRBV7-9; D is uncertain. The V and J ends lost 6 bases and 0 bases respectively, with 5 bases between them. The CDR3 runs 13 residues. Germline V gene data show CDR1 as SEHNR and CDR2 as FQNEAQ (reference sequence). CDR3 coding DNA: TGTGCCAGCAGTGTAGCGAACACCGGGGAGCTGTTTTTT. It is translated as CASSVANTGELFF. Filled out from reference TRBV7-9 and TRBJ2-2, the complete variable domain reads DTGVSQNPRHKITKRGQNVTFRCDPISEHNRLYWYRQTLGQGPEFLTYFQNEAQLEKSRLLSDRFSAERPKGSFSTLEIQRTEQGDSAMYLCASSVANTGELFFGEGSRLTVL.

This chain joins TRBV14 and TRBJ1-4; possible D gene TRBD1, 6 bases. The V end lost 1 base, the J end lost 3 bases, and 15 bases lay between the germline ends. Per the germline V gene, CDR1 is SGHDN and CDR2 is FVKESK. The CDR3 is 17 residues long. The CDR3 bases are TGTGCCAGCAGCCAAGGCCGGGGGCGGTCAGCTAATGAAAAACTGTTTTTT. Translating gives CASSQGRGRSANEKLFF.

In its sample, this clone was seen a few times. The rearrangement links TRBV7-8 to TRBJ2-7, with D hard to call. The CDR3 spans 16 residues. Trimming shortened V by 2 bases and J by 0 bases, and 14 bases separated the two germline ends. The V gene's germline CDR1 is SGHVS and CDR2 FQNEAQ. The CDR3 region is CASSLKAIPSSYEQYF. In DNA, the CDR3 is TGTGCCAGCAGCTTAAAGGCCATCCCGAGCTCCTACGAGCAGTACTTC.

The chain couples TRBV9 to TRBJ2-2; D might be TRBD1 (6 bases). Trimming left V 6 bases short and J 0 bases short, with 12 bases between. CDR1 is SGDLS, CDR2 YYNGEE, per germline. The CDR3 has 15 residues. The CDR3 bases are TGTGCCAGCAACCCGACAGGTTCGAACACCGGGGAGCTGTTTTTT. The encoded protein is CASNPTGSNTGELFF.

This clone was detected once. The chain couples TRBV19 to TRBJ1-3, with 8 positions matching TRBD1. This CDR3 has 16 amino acids. Germline lookup yields CDR1 LNHDA and CDR2 SQIVND (reference sequence). V lost 4 bases and J lost 4; bases outside the gene matches: 9. The CDR3: CASSTRTGYMGNTIYF. The CDR3, as DNA: TGTGCCAGTAGTACCCGGACAGGGTATATGGGAAACACCATATATTTT.

The V gene is TRBV5-1, the J gene TRBJ2-7; D call uncertain. CDR1 SGHRS and CDR2 YFSETQ come from the germline V gene. CDR3 length: 14 residues. Trimming took 1 base from V and 0 from J, leaving 8 bases between them. The CDR3 nucleotides read TGCGCCAGCAGCTTGTTAATCAGCTCCTACGAGCAGTACTTC. Protein product: CASSLLISSYEQYF.

This clone has just one count. The rearrangement uses TRBV5-1 and TRBJ2-5, with unresolved D. The CDR3 has 13 amino acids. CDR1 and CDR2 from the germline V gene are SGHRS and YFSETQ. Trimming removed 0 bases from V and 0 bases from J, with 3 bases in between. In DNA form, the CDR3 reads TGCGCCAGCAGCTTGGGGTACCAAGAGACCCAGTACTTC. Amino acid sequence: CASSLGYQETQYF.

This clone is a singleton in its sample. This may stem from a read error, because a much larger clone lies one nucleotide away. The chain carries TRBV14 and TRBJ1-5; D uncertain. Germline CDR1 and CDR2: SGHDN and FVKESK. Trimming took off 4 bases at V and 0 bases at J, with 4 bases between the two ends. The CDR3 has 13 residues. As DNA, the CDR3 is TGTGCCAGCAGCCTCTATAGCAATCAGCCCCAGCATTTT. The encoded protein is CASSLYSNQPQHF. Together with reference TRBV14 and TRBJ1-5, the CDR3 gives the full variable domain: EAGVTQFPSHSVIEKGQTVTLRCDPISGHDNLYWYRRVMGKEIKFLLHFVKESKQDESGMPNNRFLAERTGGTYSTLKVQPAELEDSGVYFCASSLYSNQPQHFGDGTRLSIL.

The rearrangement uses TRBV5-4 and TRBJ2-5, with a weak D call TRBD2 (6 bases). The V gene lost 0 bases and the J gene lost 1 base, with 13 bases spanning the gap. This CDR3 region has 16 residues. The V gene's germline CDR1 is SGHNT and CDR2 YYREEE (reference sequence). CDR3 DNA: TGTGCCAGCAGCTTGGGAGCGGGTTTTGCCCAAGAGACCCAGTACTTC. It specifies CASSLGAGFAQETQYF.

The V gene is TRBV7-2, the J gene TRBJ2-4; D is undetermined. Trimming shortened V by 5 bases and J by 6 bases, and 14 bases separated the two germline ends. Germline V gene sequence: CDR1 SGHTA, CDR2 FQGNSA. The CDR3 contains 14 residues. For the CDR3, the DNA is TGTGCCAGCAGCCCCGGGCCCCCGGGAAACATTCAGTACTTC. As protein: CASSPGPPGNIQYF.